This T cell receptor beta chain was captured by sequencing in a study of OX40 agonist ivuxolimab in advanced cancers. Baseline was the first blood sampling point, followed by cycle 4 day 1 and cycle 7 day 1. This clone was observed a single time. CDR3 length: 13 residues. Germline values: CDR1 LNHDA, CDR2 SQIVND (reference sequence). Trimming shortened V by 7 bases and J by 2 bases, and 11 bases separated the two germline ends. The assay was immunoSEQ multiplex PCR, and TCRdb's table has in-frame clones only and misses some. The repertoire consists of 55,000 to 85,000 clones, with approximately 91% occurring once and the leading ten covering around 0.28%.

This sequence originates from an adult with an advanced solid tumor such as melanoma, head and neck, liver or kidney cancer. Here the sequenced sample was CD4+ or CD8+ T cells sorted from blood, taken in a trial of the OX40 agonist ivuxolimab. The chain combines TRBV19 with TRBJ2-5; D perhaps matches TRBD1 (6 bases). CDR3 bases: TGTGCCAGTACCCCGCAGGGGCAAGAGACCCAGTACTTC. This sequence encodes CASTPQGQETQYF.